This T cell receptor beta chain appears in the sequencing data of a study of T-cell memory formation after mild COVID-19. Notes on the study in general: Clones that contracted from day 15 to 85 were balanced CD4/CD8, while later expanders leaned CD4+.

About this clonotype: Its antigen is still unknown.

MiXCR, applied by TCRdb to the 5' RACE reads, yields one record per CDR3 protein. In the table there are 110,000 or so distinct CDR3 sequences, 22% of which are singletons. Germline CDR1 is MNHEY and CDR2 is SVGEGT. This CDR3 has 11 residues. Trimming took off 1 base at V and 5 bases at J, with 2 bases between the two ends. The sample consisted of PBMCs or a T cell subset sorted from them (not recorded which). This clonotype was sampled from a man between 18 and 29 years old who had mild COVID-19 (a few samples of this study predate the infection). Cell type and time point are not known. The chain links TRBV6-2 or TRBV6-3 to TRBJ2-5; D remains ambiguous. The CDR3 spells CASSYFETQYF. CDR3 coding DNA: TGTGCCAGCAGTTACTTCGAGACCCAGTACTTC.